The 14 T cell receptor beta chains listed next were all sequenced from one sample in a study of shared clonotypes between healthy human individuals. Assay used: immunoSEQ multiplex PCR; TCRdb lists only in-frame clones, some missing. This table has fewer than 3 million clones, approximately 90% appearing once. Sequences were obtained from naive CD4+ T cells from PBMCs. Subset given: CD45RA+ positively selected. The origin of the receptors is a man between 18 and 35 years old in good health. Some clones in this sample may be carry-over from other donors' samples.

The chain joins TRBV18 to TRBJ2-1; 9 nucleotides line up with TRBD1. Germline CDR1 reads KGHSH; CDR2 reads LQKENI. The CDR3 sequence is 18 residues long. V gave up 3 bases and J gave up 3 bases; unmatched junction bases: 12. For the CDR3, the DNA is TGTGCCAGCTCACCGATGAGGTCTGGGACAGGGATCTACAATGAGCAGTTCTTC. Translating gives CASSPMRSGTGIYNEQFF.

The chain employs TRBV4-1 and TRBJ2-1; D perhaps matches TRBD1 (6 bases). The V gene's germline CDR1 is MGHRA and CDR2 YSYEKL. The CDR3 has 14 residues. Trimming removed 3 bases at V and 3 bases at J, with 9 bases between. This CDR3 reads CASSQQGNYNEQFF. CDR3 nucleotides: TGCGCCAGCAGCCAGCAGGGGAACTACAATGAGCAGTTCTTC.

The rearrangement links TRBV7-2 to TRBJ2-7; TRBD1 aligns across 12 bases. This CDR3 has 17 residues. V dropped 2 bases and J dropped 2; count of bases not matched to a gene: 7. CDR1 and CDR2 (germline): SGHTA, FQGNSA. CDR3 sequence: CASSLNGGQGAPYEQYF. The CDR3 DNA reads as TGTGCCAGCAGCTTAAATGGGGGACAGGGGGCACCCTACGAGCAGTACTTC.

CDR3 DNA: TGCGCCAGCAGCCCAACAGGGTTTAACGAAAAACTGTTTTTT. Its translation: CASSPTGFNEKLFF. The chain recombines TRBV5-1 with TRBJ1-4; maybe TRBD1 (6 bases). The CDR3 is 14 amino acids. V lost 4 bases to trimming and J lost 8 bases, with 15 bases between them. The V gene's germline CDR1 is SGHRS and CDR2 YFSETQ.

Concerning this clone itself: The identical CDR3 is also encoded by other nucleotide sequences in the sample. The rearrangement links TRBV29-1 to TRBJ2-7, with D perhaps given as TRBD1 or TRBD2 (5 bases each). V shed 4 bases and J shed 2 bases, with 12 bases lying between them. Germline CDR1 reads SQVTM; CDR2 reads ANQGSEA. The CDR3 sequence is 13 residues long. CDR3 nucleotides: TGCAGCGTTGTTGGGACGGTTACCTACGAGCAGTACTTC. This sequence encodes CSVVGTVTYEQYF.

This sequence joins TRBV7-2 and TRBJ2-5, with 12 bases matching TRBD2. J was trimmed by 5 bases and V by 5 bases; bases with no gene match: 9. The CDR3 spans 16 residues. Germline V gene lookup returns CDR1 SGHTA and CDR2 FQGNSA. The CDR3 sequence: CASSTWTSGIRETQYF. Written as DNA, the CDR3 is TGTGCCAGCAGCACGTGGACTAGCGGGATTCGGGAGACCCAGTACTTC.

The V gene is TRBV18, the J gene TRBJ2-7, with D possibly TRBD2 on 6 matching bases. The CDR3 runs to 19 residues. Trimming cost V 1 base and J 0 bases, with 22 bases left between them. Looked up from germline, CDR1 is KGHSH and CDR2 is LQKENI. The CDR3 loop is CASSPLSRAPSDRSYEQYF. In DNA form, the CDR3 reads TGTGCCAGCTCACCACTAAGTAGAGCTCCTAGCGACCGCTCCTACGAGCAGTACTTC. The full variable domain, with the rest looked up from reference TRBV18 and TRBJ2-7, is NAGVMQNPRHLVRRRGQEARLRCSPMKGHSHVYWYRQLPEEGLKFMVYLQKENIIDESGMPKERFSAEFPKEGPSILRIQQVVRGDSAAYFCASSPLSRAPSDRSYEQYFGPGTRLTVT.

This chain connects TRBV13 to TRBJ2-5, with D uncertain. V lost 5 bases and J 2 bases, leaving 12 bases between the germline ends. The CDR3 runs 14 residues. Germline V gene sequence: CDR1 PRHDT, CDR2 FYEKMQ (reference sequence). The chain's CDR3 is CASSPSTRQETQYF. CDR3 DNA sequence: TGTGCCAGCAGCCCCAGCACCAGACAAGAGACCCAGTACTTC.

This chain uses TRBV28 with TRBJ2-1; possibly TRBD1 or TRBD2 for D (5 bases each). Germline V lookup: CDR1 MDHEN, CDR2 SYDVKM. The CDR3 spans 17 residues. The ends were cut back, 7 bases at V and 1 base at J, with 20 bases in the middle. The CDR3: CASTQGVAAISYNEQFF. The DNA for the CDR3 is TGTGCCAGCACCCAGGGAGTGGCGGCAATATCCTACAATGAGCAGTTCTTC.

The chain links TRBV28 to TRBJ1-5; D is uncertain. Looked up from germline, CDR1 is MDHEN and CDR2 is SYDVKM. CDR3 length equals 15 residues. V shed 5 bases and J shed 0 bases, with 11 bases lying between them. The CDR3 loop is CASSQYLGSNQPQHF. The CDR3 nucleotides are TGTGCCAGCAGTCAGTACCTGGGTAGCAATCAGCCCCAGCATTTT.

The CDR3 region is CASSLRQGSVYTF. Written as DNA, the CDR3 is TGTGCCAGCAGCTTAAGACAGGGATCCGTCTACACCTTC. The chain carries TRBV7-3 and TRBJ1-2; 7 positions agree with TRBD1. After removal of 1 base from V and 10 bases from J, the junction contained 6 bases not matched to a gene. Germline CDR1 is SGHTA and CDR2 is FQGTGA. The CDR3 spans 13 residues.

This CDR3 reads CASSYEGRVNYGYTF. CDR3 nucleotide sequence: TGTGCCAGCAGTTATGAGGGCAGGGTCAACTATGGCTACACCTTC. The rearrangement uses TRBV6-6 and TRBJ1-2; possible D gene TRBD1, 5 bases. The germline CDR1 and CDR2 sequences are MNHNY and SVGAGI (reference sequence). Trimming left V 3 bases short and J 2 bases short, with 13 bases between. The CDR3 contains 15 residues.

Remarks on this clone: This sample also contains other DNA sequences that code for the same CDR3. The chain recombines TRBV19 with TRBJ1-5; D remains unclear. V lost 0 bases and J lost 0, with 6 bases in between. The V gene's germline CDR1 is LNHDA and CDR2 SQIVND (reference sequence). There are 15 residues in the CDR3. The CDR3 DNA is TGTGCCAGTAGTATAGAGGGCCTTAGCAATCAGCCCCAGCATTTT. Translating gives CASSIEGLSNQPQHF.

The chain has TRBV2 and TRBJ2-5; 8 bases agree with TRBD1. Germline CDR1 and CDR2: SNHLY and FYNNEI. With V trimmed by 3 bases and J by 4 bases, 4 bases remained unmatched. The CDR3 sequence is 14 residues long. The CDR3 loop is CASSDQTGAETQYF. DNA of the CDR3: TGTGCCAGCAGTGACCAGACAGGGGCAGAGACCCAGTACTTC.